This is a list of T cell receptor beta chains from one sample in a study of T cells in Graves' hyperthyroidism and ophthalmopathy. Via MiXCR, TCRdb re-called the multiplex PCR reads, giving one row per CDR3 protein. The sample includes about 400,000 distinct CDR3 sequences, around a quarter of them seen just once. The sample consisted of blood. These receptor sequences come from a man aged 50-59 years with Graves' hyperthyroidism. CDR3s include the opening cysteine and the closing phenylalanine or tryptophan. A D gene is named only where the DNA matches it firmly. Size is stated for part of the rows, as once, few or many counts, or as a class when the clone is expanded.

TRBV5-1,.,TRBJ2-2,.,TGCGCCAGCAGCCCCGGACACCAGACCGGGGAGCTGTTTTTT,CASSPGHQTGELFF
TRBV20-1,.,TRBJ1-2,.,TGCAGTGCTAGAGGTTCCGTTAACTATGGCTACACCTTC,CSARGSVNYGYTF
TRBV15,TRBD1,TRBJ1-5,.,TGTGCCACCAGCAGGACAGGGGGCTCCGGTCAGCCCCAGCATTTT,CATSRTGGSGQPQHF
TRBV7-8,.,TRBJ1-1,few,TGTGCCAGCAGCTTTATACAGGGATACACTGAAGCTTTCTTT,CASSFIQGYTEAFF
TRBV28,.,TRBJ2-3,many,TGTGCCAGCAGGCAGGGGGGGATGGTAGATACGCAGTATTTT,CASRQGGMVDTQYF
TRBV6-1,.,TRBJ2-7,.,TGTGCCAGCAGTCCAGGACACGTCTACGAGCAGTACTTC,CASSPGHVYEQYF
TRBV29-1,TRBD1,TRBJ2-5,few,TGCAGCGTTGACAGGGGGCCGGGGACCCAGTACTTC,CSVDRGPGTQYF
TRBV27,.,TRBJ2-3,few,TGTGCCAGCAGTTTAAGGCAGGGGATCACAGATACGCAGTATTTT,CASSLRQGITDTQYF
TRBV3-1,TRBD2,TRBJ2-1,.,TGTGCCAGCAGCCCTAGGACTAGCGGGAGGGCCTCCTACAATGAGCAGTTCTTC,CASSPRTSGRASYNEQFF
TRBV27,.,TRBJ2-3,few,TGTGCCAGCACAGGGTCCGGGAGCACAGATACGCAGTATTTT,CASTGSGSTDTQYF
TRBV27,TRBD1,TRBJ2-3,.,TGTGCCAGCAGTGACTGGACAGGGGAAGGAGATACGCAGTATTTT,CASSDWTGEGDTQYF
TRBV6-2/TRBV6-3,.,TRBJ2-1,few,TGTGCCAGCAGTTACGAAGGCAATGAGCAGTTCTTC,CASSYEGNEQFF
TRBV20-1,TRBD2,TRBJ2-7,.,TGCAGTGCTCGTAGCGGGGCCTCCTACGAGCAGTACTTC,CSARSGASYEQYF
TRBV20-1,.,TRBJ2-7,many,TGCAGTGCTAGTCCCCAGGAACCAAGGGACGAGCAGTACTTC,CSASPQEPRDEQYF
TRBV5-5,.,TRBJ2-2,.,TGTGCCAGCACCCCGGACTATTCCACCGGGGAGCTGTTTTTT,CASTPDYSTGELFF
TRBV27,TRBD2,TRBJ2-7,many,TGTGCCAGCAGTTTATCGCGGCACGGGGGAGGGGTCCCCTACGAGCAGTACTTC,CASSLSRHGGGVPYEQYF
TRBV11-2,TRBD2,TRBJ2-5,many,TGTGCCAGCAGCTTGCGGGAGAACCAAGAGACCCAGTACTTC,CASSLRENQETQYF
TRBV19,TRBD1,TRBJ2-7,.,TGTGCCAGTAGTCCGGGACAGGGGGCGTTTTACGAGCAGTACTTC,CASSPGQGAFYEQYF
TRBV27,TRBD2,TRBJ2-3,.,TGTGCCAGCAGTCCGGAAGGCCCGGGACTAGCGGGGGGCACAGATACGCAGTATTTT,CASSPEGPGLAGGTDTQYF
TRBV20-1,.,TRBJ2-3,.,TGCAGTGCTGGGACTTTCGAGGACGCAGACACAGATACGCAGTATTTT,CSAGTFEDADTDTQYF